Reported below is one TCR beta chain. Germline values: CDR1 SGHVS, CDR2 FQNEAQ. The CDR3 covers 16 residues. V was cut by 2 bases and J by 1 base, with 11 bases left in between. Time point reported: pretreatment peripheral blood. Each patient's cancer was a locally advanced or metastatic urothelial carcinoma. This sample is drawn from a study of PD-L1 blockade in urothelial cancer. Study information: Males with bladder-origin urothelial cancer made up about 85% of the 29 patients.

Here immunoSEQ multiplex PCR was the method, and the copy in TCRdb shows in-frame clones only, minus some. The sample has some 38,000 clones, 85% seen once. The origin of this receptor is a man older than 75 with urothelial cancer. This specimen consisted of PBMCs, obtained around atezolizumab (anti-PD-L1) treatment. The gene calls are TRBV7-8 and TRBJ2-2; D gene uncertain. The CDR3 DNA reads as TGTGCCAGCAGCTTATTCCGAATAGAGAACACCGGGGAGCTGTTTTTT. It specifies CASSLFRIENTGELFF.